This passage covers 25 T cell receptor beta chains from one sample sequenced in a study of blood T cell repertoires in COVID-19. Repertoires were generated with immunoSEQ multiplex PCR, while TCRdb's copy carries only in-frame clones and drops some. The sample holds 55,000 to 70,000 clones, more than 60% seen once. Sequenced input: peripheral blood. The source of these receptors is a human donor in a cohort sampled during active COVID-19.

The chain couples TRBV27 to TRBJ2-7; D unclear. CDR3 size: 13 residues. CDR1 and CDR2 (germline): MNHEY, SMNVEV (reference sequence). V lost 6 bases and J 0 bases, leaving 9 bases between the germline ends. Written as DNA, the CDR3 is TGTGCCAGCAGACCGATGAGCTCCTACGAGCAGTACTTC. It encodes CASRPMSSYEQYF.

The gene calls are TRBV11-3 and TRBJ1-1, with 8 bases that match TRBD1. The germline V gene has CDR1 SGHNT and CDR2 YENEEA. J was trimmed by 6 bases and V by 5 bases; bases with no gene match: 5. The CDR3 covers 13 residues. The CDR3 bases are TGTGCCAGCAGCCAGGACAGGGACGCTGAAGCTTTCTTT. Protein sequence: CASSQDRDAEAFF.

The CDR3 bases are TGTGCCACCACCCCGGGACAGTATAGCAATCAGCCCCAGCATTTT. This codes for CATTPGQYSNQPQHF. This chain uses TRBV15 with TRBJ1-5; TRBD1 matches 7 bases. V shed 7 bases and J 0 bases; nucleotides not matched to a gene: 6. Germline V gene data show CDR1 as LNHNV and CDR2 as YYDKDF (reference sequence). The CDR3 contains 15 residues.

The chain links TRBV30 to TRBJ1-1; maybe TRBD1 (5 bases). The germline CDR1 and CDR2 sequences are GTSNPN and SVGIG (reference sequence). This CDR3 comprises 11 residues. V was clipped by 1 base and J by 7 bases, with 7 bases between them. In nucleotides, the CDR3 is TGTGCCTGGAGTGGACAGATTGAAGCTTTCTTT. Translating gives CAWSGQIEAFF.

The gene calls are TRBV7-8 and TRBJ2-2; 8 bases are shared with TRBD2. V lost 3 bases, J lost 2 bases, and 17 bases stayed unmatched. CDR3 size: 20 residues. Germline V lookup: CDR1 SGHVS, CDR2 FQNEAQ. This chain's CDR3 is CASSFRRGTGTRVNTGELFF. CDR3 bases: TGTGCCAGCAGCTTCCGGCGGGGGACCGGGACTAGGGTAAACACCGGGGAGCTGTTTTTT.

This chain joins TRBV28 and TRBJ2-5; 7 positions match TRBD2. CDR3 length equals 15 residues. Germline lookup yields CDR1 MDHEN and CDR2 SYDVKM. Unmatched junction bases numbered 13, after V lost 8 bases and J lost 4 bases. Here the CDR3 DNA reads TGTGCCAGCGGACGGCGGGAGTATGGGGGAGAGACCCAGTACTTC. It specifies CASGRREYGGETQYF.

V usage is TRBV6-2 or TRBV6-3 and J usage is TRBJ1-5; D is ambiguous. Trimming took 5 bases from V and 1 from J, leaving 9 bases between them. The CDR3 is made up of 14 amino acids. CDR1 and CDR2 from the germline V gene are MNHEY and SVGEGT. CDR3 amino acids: CASSPGRSNQPQHF. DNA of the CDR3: TGTGCCAGCAGTCCCGGGAGAAGCAATCAGCCCCAGCATTTT.

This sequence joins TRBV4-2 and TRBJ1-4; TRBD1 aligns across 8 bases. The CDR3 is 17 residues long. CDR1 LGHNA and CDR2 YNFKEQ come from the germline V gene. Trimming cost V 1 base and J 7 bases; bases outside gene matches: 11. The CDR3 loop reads CASSQGLQGEVGEKLFF. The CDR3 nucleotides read TGTGCCAGCAGCCAAGGTCTACAGGGGGAGGTCGGTGAAAAACTGTTTTTT.

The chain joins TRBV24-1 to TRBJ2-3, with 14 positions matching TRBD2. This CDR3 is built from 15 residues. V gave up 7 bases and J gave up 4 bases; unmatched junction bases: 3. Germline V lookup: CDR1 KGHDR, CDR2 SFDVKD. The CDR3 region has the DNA TGTGCCACCAGAGGGACTAGCGGGGGTGCAGATACGCAGTATTTT. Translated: CATRGTSGGADTQYF.

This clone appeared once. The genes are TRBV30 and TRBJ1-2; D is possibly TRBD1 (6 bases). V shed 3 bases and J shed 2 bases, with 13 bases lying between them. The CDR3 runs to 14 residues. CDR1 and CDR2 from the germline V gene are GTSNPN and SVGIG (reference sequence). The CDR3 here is CAWRYQGGNYGYTF. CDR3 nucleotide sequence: TGTGCCTGGAGGTATCAAGGGGGAAACTATGGCTACACCTTC.

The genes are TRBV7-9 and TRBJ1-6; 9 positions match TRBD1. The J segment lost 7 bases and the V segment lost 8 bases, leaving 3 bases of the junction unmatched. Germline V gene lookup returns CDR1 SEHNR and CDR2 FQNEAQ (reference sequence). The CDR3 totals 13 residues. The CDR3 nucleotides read TGTGCCAGCGGCGGGACAGGGAATTCACCCCTCCACTTT. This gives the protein CASGGTGNSPLHF. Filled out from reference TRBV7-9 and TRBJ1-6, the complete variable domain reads DTGVSQNPRHKITKRGQNVTFRCDPISEHNRLYWYRQTLGQGPEFLTYFQNEAQLEKSRLLSDRFSAERPKGSFSTLEIQRTEQGDSAMYLCASGGTGNSPLHFGNGTRLTVT.

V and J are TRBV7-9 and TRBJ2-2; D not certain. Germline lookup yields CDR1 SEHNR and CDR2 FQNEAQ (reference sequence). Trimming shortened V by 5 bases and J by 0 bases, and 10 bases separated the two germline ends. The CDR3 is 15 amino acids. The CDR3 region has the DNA TGTGCCAGCAGCCCGAGCCCCCCGAACACCGGGGAGCTGTTTTTT. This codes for CASSPSPPNTGELFF.

The CDR3 region is CSATGSETQYF. The CDR3 nucleotides read TGCAGTGCAACAGGGAGCGAGACCCAGTACTTC. This chain connects TRBV20-1 to TRBJ2-5; TRBD1 is a possible D gene (6 bases). The germline gives CDR1 DFQATT, CDR2 SNEGSKA (reference sequence). V was shortened by 6 bases and J by 5 bases, with 10 bases between the two germline ends. The CDR3 is made up of 11 amino acids.

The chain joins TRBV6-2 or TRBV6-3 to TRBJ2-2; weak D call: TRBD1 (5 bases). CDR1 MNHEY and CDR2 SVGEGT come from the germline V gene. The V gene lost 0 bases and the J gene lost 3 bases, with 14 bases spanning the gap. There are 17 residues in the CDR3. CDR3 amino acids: CASSYSPGFPDTGELFF. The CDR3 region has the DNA TGTGCCAGCAGTTACTCCCCAGGGTTTCCGGACACCGGGGAGCTGTTTTTT.

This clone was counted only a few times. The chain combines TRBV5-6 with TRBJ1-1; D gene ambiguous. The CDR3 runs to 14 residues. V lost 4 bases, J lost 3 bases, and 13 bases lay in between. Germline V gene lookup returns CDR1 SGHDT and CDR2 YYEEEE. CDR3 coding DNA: TGTGCCAGCAGCCTAGAGAGGAGATACACTGAAGCTTTCTTT. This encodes CASSLERRYTEAFF.

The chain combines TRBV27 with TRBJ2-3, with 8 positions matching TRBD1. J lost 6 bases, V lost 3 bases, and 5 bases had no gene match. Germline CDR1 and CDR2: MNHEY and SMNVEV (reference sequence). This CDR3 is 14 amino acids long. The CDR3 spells CASSLVRGHDTQYF. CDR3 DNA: TGTGCCAGCAGTTTGGTCAGGGGGCACGATACGCAGTATTTT.

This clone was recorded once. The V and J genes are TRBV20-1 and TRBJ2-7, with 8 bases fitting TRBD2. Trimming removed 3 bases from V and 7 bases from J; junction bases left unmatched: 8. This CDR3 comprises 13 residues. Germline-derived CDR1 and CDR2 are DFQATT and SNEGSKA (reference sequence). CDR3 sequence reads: CSASERLALEQYF. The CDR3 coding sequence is TGCAGTGCTAGTGAGAGACTAGCGTTGGAGCAGTACTTC.

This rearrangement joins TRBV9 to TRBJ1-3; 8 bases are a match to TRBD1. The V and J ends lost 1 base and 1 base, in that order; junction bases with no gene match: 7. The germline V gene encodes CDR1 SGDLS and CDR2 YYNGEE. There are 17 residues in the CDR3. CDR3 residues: CASSVHDRGISGNTIYF. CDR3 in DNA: TGTGCCAGCAGCGTACACGACAGGGGTATTTCTGGAAACACCATATATTTT.

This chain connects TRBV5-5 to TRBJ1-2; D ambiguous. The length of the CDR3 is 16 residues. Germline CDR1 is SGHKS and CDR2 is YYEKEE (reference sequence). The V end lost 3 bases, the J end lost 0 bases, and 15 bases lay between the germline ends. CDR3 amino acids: CASSSIASAANYGYTF. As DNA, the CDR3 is TGTGCCAGCAGCTCGATCGCGTCCGCCGCTAACTATGGCTACACCTTC.

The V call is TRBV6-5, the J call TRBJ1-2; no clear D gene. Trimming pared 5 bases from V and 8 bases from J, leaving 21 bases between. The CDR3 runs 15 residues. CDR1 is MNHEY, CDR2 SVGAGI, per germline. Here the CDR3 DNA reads TGTGCCAGCAGTCTCCATCCGGCTCTCCCGGGAGGCTACACCTTC. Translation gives CASSLHPALPGGYTF.

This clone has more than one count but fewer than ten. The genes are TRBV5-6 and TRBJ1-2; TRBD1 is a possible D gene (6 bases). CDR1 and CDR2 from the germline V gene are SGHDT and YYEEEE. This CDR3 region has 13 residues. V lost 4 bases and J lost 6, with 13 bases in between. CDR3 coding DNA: TGTGCCAGCAGCCCCGGACAGCTTAATGGCTACACCTTC. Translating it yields CASSPGQLNGYTF.

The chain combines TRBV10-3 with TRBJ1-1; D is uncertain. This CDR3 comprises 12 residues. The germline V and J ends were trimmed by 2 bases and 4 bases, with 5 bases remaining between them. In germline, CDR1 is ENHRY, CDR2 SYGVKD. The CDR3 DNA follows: TGTGCCATCAGTGAGGGGAGCACTGAAGCTTTCTTT. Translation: CAISEGSTEAFF.

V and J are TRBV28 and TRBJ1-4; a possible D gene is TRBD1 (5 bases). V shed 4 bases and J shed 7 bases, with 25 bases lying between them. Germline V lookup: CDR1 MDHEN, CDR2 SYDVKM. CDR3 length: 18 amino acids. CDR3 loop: CASSSLGGIGIYGEKLFF. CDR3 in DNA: TGTGCCAGCAGTTCTCTTGGGGGGATCGGAATTTATGGTGAAAAACTGTTTTTT.

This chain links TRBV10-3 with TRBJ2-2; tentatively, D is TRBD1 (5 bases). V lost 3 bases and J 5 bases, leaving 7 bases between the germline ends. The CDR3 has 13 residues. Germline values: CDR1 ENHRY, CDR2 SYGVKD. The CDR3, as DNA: TGTGCCATCAGTGACAGGGCTACCGGGGAGCTGTTTTTT. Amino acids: CAISDRATGELFF.

DNA for the CDR3: TGTGCCAGCAAAGGACTAGCGGGAGAGATTGAATTTTACGAGCAGTACTTC. This translates into CASKGLAGEIEFYEQYF. The chain couples TRBV12-1 to TRBJ2-7; the table's D call, TRBD2, was not checked against the DNA. TRBV12-1 is reported as a pseudogene. The length of the CDR3 is 17 residues.